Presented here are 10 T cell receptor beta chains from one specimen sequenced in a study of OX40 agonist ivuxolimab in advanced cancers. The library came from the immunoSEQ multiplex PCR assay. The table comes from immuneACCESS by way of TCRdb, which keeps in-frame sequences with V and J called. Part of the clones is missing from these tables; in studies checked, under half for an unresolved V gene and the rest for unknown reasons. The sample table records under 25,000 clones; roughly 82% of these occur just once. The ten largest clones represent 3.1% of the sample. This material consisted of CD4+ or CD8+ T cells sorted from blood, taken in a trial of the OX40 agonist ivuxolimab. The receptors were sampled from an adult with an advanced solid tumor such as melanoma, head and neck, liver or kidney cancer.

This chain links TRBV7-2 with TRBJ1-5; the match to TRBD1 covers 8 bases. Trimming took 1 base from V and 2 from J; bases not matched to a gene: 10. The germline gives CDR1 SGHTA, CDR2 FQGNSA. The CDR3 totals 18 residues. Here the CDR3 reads CASSLVGQGLGGNQPQHF. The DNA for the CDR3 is TGTGCCAGCAGCTTAGTTGGACAGGGTTTAGGAGGCAATCAGCCCCAGCATTTT.

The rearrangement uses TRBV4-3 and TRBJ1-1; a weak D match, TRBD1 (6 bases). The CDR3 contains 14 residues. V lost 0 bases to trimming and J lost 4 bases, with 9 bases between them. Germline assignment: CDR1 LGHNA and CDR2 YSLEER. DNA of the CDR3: TGCGCCAGCAGCCAAGACAGGGGCGCCACTGAAGCTTTCTTT. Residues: CASSQDRGATEAFF.

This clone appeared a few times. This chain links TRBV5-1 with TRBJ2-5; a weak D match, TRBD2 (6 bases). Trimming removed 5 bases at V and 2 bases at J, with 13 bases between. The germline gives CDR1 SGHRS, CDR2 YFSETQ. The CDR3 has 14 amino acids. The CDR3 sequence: CASSSRDSQETQYF. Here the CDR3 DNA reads TGCGCCAGCAGTTCCCGGGACTCTCAAGAGACCCAGTACTTC.

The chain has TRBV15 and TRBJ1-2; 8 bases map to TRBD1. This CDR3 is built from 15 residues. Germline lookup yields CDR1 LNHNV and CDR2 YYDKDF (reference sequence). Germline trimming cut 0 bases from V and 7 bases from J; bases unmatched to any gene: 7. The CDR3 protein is CATSREWQGAGGYTF. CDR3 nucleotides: TGTGCCACCAGCAGAGAGTGGCAGGGGGCCGGTGGCTACACCTTC.

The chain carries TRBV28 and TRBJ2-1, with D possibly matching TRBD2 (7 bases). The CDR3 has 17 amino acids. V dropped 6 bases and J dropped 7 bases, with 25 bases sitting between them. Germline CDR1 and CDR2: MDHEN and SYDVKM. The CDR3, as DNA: TGTGCCAGCAGCCTGACGGGGGGCGGCCTGTTGGGGAATGAGCAGTTCTTC. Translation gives CASSLTGGGLLGNEQFF.

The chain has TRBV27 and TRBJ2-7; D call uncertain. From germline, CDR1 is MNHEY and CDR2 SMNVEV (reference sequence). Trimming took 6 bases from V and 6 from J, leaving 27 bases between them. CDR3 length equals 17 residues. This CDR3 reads CASSFSYYETQPLEQYF. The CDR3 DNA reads TGTGCCAGCAGCTTCAGTTATTACGAGACCCAACCACTCGAGCAGTACTTC.

The CDR3 here is CASSLEAGNHEQFF. Here the CDR3 DNA reads TGCGCCAGCAGCTTGGAAGCGGGTAACCATGAGCAGTTCTTC. The chain recombines TRBV5-1 with TRBJ2-1; D possibly corresponds to TRBD2 (6 bases). This CDR3 contains 14 residues. Deletions cut 0 bases from V and 8 bases from J, with 12 bases between. Per the germline V gene, CDR1 is SGHRS and CDR2 is YFSETQ.

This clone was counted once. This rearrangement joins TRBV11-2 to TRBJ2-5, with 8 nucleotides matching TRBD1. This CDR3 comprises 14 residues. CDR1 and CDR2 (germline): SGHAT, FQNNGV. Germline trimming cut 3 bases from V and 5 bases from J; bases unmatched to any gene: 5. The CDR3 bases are TGTGCCAGCAGCTTTAACAGGGGGAAGGAGACCCAGTACTTC. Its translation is CASSFNRGKETQYF.

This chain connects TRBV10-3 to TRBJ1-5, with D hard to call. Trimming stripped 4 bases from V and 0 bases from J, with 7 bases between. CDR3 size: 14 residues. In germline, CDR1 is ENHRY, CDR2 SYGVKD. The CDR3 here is CAISGAGSNQPQHF. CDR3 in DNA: TGTGCCATCAGTGGAGCCGGTAGCAATCAGCCCCAGCATTTT.

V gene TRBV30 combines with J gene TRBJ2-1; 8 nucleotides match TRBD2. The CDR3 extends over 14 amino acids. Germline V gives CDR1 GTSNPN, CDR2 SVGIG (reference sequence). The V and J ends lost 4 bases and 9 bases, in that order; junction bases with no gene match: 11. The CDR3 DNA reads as TGTGCCTGGACCGGTGGGGCGGGAGGCGCTGAGCAGTTCTTC. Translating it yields CAWTGGAGGAEQFF. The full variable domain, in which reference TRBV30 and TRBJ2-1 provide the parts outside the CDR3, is SQTIHQWPATLVQPVGSPLSLECTVEGTSNPNLYWYRQAAGRGLQLLFYSVGIGQISSEVPQNLSASRPQDRQFILSSKKLLLSDSGFYLCAWTGGAGGAEQFFGPGTRLTVL.